This T cell receptor (beta chain) was identified during a study of T-cell reconstitution after alpha-beta-depleted transplantation in children. It was with unique molecular identifiers that the TCRbeta library was prepared. TCRdb re-called the PCR reads through MiXCR, storing one row per CDR3 protein. Seen here are about 500,000 distinct CDR3 sequences, about 33% observed once, and the top ten hold about 2.3%. The CDR3 consists of 14 residues. V lost 7 bases to trimming and J lost 5 bases, with 18 bases between them. Germline V CDR1 and CDR2: DFQATT, SNEGSKA (reference sequence). Only a few counts were recorded for this clonotype.

Sample: PBMCs from the stem cell graft donor, taken from the stem cell graft. The clonotype was recovered from a human donor who donated a stem cell graft to a child with aplastic anemia. The rearrangement joins TRBV20-1 to TRBJ2-1; D gene uncertain. DNA for the CDR3: TGCAGTGTCTTTGGCGAGCAGACGAACAATGAGCAGTTCTTC. It is translated as CSVFGEQTNNEQFF.